These 27 T cell receptor beta chains originate from one sample sequenced in a study of cytomegalovirus exposure and HLA in healthy donors (dated 2017 in TCRdb). The library relied on the immunoSEQ multiplex PCR assay. For the multiplex PCR, a mixture combining 60 forward primers for TCR Vbeta segments and 13 reverse primers for TCR Jbeta segments was used. TCRdb retrieved this table from immuneACCESS and kept in-frame rearrangements only. Not all clones are present; in checked studies, unresolved V genes account for under half, and no reason is known for the remainder. In this sample's table one finds 130,000 to 150,000 clones. The top ten clones comprise about 2.5% of the sample. The sample was PBMCs. Receptors originate from a middle-aged man in good health and CMV-seronegative.

V usage is TRBV29-1 and J usage is TRBJ1-2; a weak D match, TRBD1 (5 bases). V lost 4 bases and J 7 bases, leaving 19 bases between the germline ends. The CDR3 has 14 residues. CDR1 and CDR2 from the germline V gene are SQVTM and ANQGSEA. In nucleotides, the CDR3 is TGCAGCGTTGGAAATGGGGGGATAGTGAGTGGCTACACCTTC. As protein: CSVGNGGIVSGYTF.

The chain couples TRBV9 to TRBJ2-3, with a weak D call TRBD1 (5 bases). The V end lost 1 base, the J end lost 2 bases, and 11 bases lay between the germline ends. CDR3 length: 15 amino acids. Germline V gene lookup returns CDR1 SGDLS and CDR2 YYNGEE. CDR3 residues: CASSVRQLYTDTQYF. The CDR3 nucleotides are TGTGCCAGCAGCGTAAGACAGCTTTACACAGATACGCAGTATTTT.

The chain uses TRBV28 and TRBJ2-7; TRBD2 might be the D (6 bases). CDR1 and CDR2 from the germline V gene are MDHEN and SYDVKM. The V gene lost 6 bases and the J gene lost 9 bases, with 15 bases spanning the gap. The CDR3 sequence is 12 residues long. CDR3 amino acids: CASSRAHSGQYF. Written as DNA, the CDR3 is TGTGCCAGCAGCCGGGCCCATAGCGGGCAGTACTTC.

V usage is TRBV19 and J usage is TRBJ2-7; the match to TRBD2 covers 7 bases. The germline V gene has CDR1 LNHDA and CDR2 SQIVND (reference sequence). The CDR3 contains 12 residues. The ends lost 4 bases at V and 6 bases at J; junction bases unmatched: 3. As DNA, the CDR3 is TGTGCCAGTAGTAGTGGACTAGGCGAGCAGTACTTC. The encoded protein is CASSSGLGEQYF.

This chain joins TRBV5-1 and TRBJ2-5; 8 bases are a match to TRBD1. The germline CDR1 and CDR2 sequences are SGHRS and YFSETQ. Trimming removed 3 bases from V and 5 bases from J; junction bases left unmatched: 3. The CDR3 length is 13 residues. The CDR3 sequence is CASSSRQGETQYF. The CDR3 DNA reads as TGCGCCAGCAGCTCACGACAGGGGGAGACCCAGTACTTC.

The rearrangement uses TRBV4-1 and TRBJ2-3, with D hard to call. Trimming removed 4 bases at V and 3 bases at J, with 11 bases between. Germline assignment: CDR1 MGHRA and CDR2 YSYEKL. The CDR3 has 14 amino acids. Here the CDR3 DNA reads TGCGCCAGCAGCCCCGTTGATAGAACAGATACGCAGTATTTT. Translated: CASSPVDRTDTQYF.

V gene TRBV4-3 combines with J gene TRBJ2-1, with 7 bases matching TRBD2. Germline CDR1 reads LGHNA; CDR2 reads YSLEER. V gave up 6 bases and J gave up 9 bases; unmatched junction bases: 5. The CDR3 is 12 amino acids. The DNA for the CDR3 is TGCGCCAGCAGTAGACTAGCCGGTGAGCAGTTCTTC. The encoded protein is CASSRLAGEQFF.

V usage is TRBV19 and J usage is TRBJ2-7; TRBD1 matches 8 bases. The trim removed 5 bases at V and 4 bases at J, leaving 10 bases unmatched. This CDR3 region has 15 residues. Germline V gene sequence: CDR1 LNHDA, CDR2 SQIVND (reference sequence). CDR3 region: CASSPRTGLGYEQYF. As DNA, the CDR3 is TGTGCCAGTAGTCCGCGGACAGGGTTAGGGTACGAGCAGTACTTC. The full variable domain, rest sourced from reference TRBV19 and TRBJ2-7, is DGGITQSPKYLFRKEGQNVTLSCEQNLNHDAMYWYRQDPGQGLRLIYYSQIVNDFQKGDIAEGYSVSREKKESFPLTVTSAQKNPTAFYLCASSPRTGLGYEQYFGPGTRLTVT.

This chain links TRBV9 with TRBJ1-4; D gene ambiguous. The CDR3 covers 17 residues. CDR1 and CDR2 from the germline V gene are SGDLS and YYNGEE. Trimming shortened V by 0 bases and J by 3 bases, and 15 bases separated the two germline ends. CDR3 nucleotide sequence: TGTGCCAGCAGCGTAGGAGGGTACATGGGCGCTAATGAAAAACTGTTTTTT. This sequence encodes CASSVGGYMGANEKLFF. The variable domain in full, completed from reference TRBV9 and TRBJ1-4, reads DSGVTQTPKHLITATGQRVTLRCSPRSGDLSVYWYQQSLDQGLQFLIQYYNGEERAKGNILERFSAQQFPDLHSELNLSSLELGDSALYFCASSVGGYMGANEKLFFGSGTQLSVL.

The gene calls are TRBV27 and TRBJ1-1; 7 positions agree with TRBD1. The CDR3 loop spans 16 amino acids. V dropped 5 bases and J dropped 6; count of bases not matched to a gene: 15. Germline CDR1 and CDR2: MNHEY and SMNVEV (reference sequence). The chain's CDR3 is CASSLISWDSLSEAFF. Here the CDR3 DNA reads TGTGCCAGCAGTCTCATATCCTGGGACAGTCTTTCTGAAGCTTTCTTT.

V and J are TRBV5-8 and TRBJ2-4; tentative D call: TRBD1 (8 bases). V was shortened by 0 bases and J by 6 bases, with 13 bases between the two germline ends. The CDR3 has 15 residues. Germline V gene data show CDR1 as SGHTS and CDR2 as YDEGEE. In DNA form, the CDR3 reads TGTGCCAGCAGCTTGGAGAACAGGGGGGGAAACATTCAGTACTTC. Encoded protein: CASSLENRGGNIQYF.

V gene TRBV19 combines with J gene TRBJ2-7; 12 bases map to TRBD1. The V segment lost 2 bases and the J segment 6 bases; nucleotides outside the gene matches: 8. CDR3 length: 16 amino acids. Per germline, CDR1 LNHDA and CDR2 SQIVND (reference sequence). For the CDR3, the DNA is TGTGCCAGTAGTATAAGAGTGGGACAGGGGGCTGCCGAGCAGTACTTC. Its protein is CASSIRVGQGAAEQYF.

As DNA, the CDR3 is TGTGCCAGCAGCCCCTGGACAGGGACTGAGTACAATGAGCAGTTCTTC. It translates to CASSPWTGTEYNEQFF. V and J are TRBV5-6 and TRBJ2-1; 8 bases agree with TRBD1. CDR1 is SGHDT, CDR2 YYEEEE, per germline. V gave up 4 bases and J gave up 4 bases; unmatched junction bases: 10. The CDR3 has 16 amino acids.

CDR3 nucleotide sequence: TGTGCCAGCAGTCGACAGGGGGAAGCTTTCTTT. Residues: CASSRQGEAFF. V gene TRBV6-6 combines with J gene TRBJ1-1, with TRBD1 identical over 8 bases. J lost 8 bases, V lost 5 bases, and 1 base had no gene match. CDR1 is MNHNY and CDR2 is SVGAGI in the germline V gene (reference sequence). The CDR3 is 11 amino acids.

This chain connects TRBV11-2 to TRBJ2-1, with 7 bases matching TRBD2. V shed 1 base, J shed 3 bases, and the junction held 3 bases outside the gene matches. The CDR3 contains 15 residues. Germline V gives CDR1 SGHAT, CDR2 FQNNGV. This chain's CDR3 is CASSLVGGIYNEQFF. The CDR3 region has the DNA TGTGCCAGCAGCTTAGTCGGGGGGATCTACAATGAGCAGTTCTTC.

The chain combines TRBV27 with TRBJ1-3, with D unclear. In germline, CDR1 is MNHEY, CDR2 SMNVEV (reference sequence). Deletions cut 5 bases from V and 1 base from J, with 12 bases between. This CDR3 has 15 amino acids. DNA for the CDR3: TGTGCCAGCAGTCGTAGACTTGAATCTGGAAACACCATATATTTT. This codes for CASSRRLESGNTIYF.

This rearrangement joins TRBV28 to TRBJ2-7, with TRBD1 matching over 11 bases. Looked up from germline, CDR1 is MDHEN and CDR2 is SYDVKM. The CDR3 is 16 residues long. V shed 4 bases, J shed 3 bases, and the junction held 8 bases outside the gene matches. The CDR3 reads CASSWTGGLFRYEQYF. CDR3 sequence (DNA): TGTGCCAGCAGTTGGACAGGGGGCTTATTCCGCTACGAGCAGTACTTC.

The CDR3 region has the DNA TGCAGCGTTTTCGCGACAGGGGGCGCTAACTATGGCTACACCTTC. Amino acid sequence: CSVFATGGANYGYTF. This chain joins TRBV29-1 and TRBJ1-2, with TRBD1 matching 10 bases. Germline values: CDR1 SQVTM, CDR2 ANQGSEA. V shed 5 bases and J 0 bases; nucleotides not matched to a gene: 6. This CDR3 contains 15 residues. Full variable domain (missing parts from reference TRBV29-1 and TRBJ1-2): SAVISQKPSRDICQRGTSLTIQCQVDSQVTMMFWYRQQPGQSLTLIATANQGSEATYESGFVIDKFPISRPNLTFSTLTVSNMSPEDSSIYLCSVFATGGANYGYTFGSGTRLTVV.

The V gene is TRBV4-1, the J gene TRBJ1-4, with TRBD1 matching over 7 bases. The ends lost 5 bases at V and 4 bases at J; junction bases unmatched: 7. The CDR3 loop spans 15 amino acids. CDR1 and CDR2 (germline): MGHRA, YSYEKL. The CDR3 DNA reads as TGCGCCAGCAGCAAACGACAGGGCATTAATGAAAAACTGTTTTTT. Amino acids: CASSKRQGINEKLFF.

This chain links TRBV14 with TRBJ1-4, with D perhaps matching TRBD1 (5 bases). Germline V gene lookup returns CDR1 SGHDN and CDR2 FVKESK. The CDR3 is made up of 13 amino acids. V was cut by 5 bases and J by 10 bases, with 14 bases left in between. CDR3 sequence (DNA): TGTGCCAGCAGCTACGGGGGTGGTGGAAAACTGTTTTTT. As protein: CASSYGGGGKLFF.

This chain joins TRBV2 and TRBJ1-2; 7 nucleotides line up with TRBD1. This CDR3 is 13 amino acids long. Germline values: CDR1 SNHLY, CDR2 FYNNEI. Germline trimming cut 7 bases from V and 7 bases from J; bases unmatched to any gene: 9. Here the CDR3 DNA reads TGTGCCAGCAAGGTGGGGACAGCGGGTGGCTACACCTTC. It yields the protein CASKVGTAGGYTF.

CDR3 region: CAISGDSSGEQYF. DNA of the CDR3: TGTGCCATCAGCGGGGACTCCTCGGGAGAGCAGTACTTC. The gene calls are TRBV10-3 and TRBJ2-7; D is perhaps TRBD2 (6 bases). The V end lost 6 bases, the J end lost 7 bases, and 16 bases lay between the germline ends. The germline gives CDR1 ENHRY, CDR2 SYGVKD. The CDR3 covers 13 residues.

The chain joins TRBV5-8 to TRBJ2-7; no definite D call. Germline V gene lookup returns CDR1 SGHTS and CDR2 YDEGEE. V was trimmed by 2 bases and J by 9 bases, leaving 6 bases between them. The CDR3 spans 10 residues. The CDR3 loop reads CASSFTRQYF. The CDR3 DNA follows: TGTGCCAGCAGCTTCACTCGGCAGTACTTC. Together with reference TRBV5-8 and TRBJ2-7, the CDR3 gives the full variable domain: EAGVTQSPTHLIKTRGQQATLRCSPISGHTSVYWYQQALGLGLQFLLWYDEGEERNRGNFPPRFSGRQFPNYSSELNVNALELEDSALYLCASSFTRQYFGPGTRLTVT.

The chain is built from TRBV4-3 and TRBJ2-7; a possible D gene is TRBD2 (6 bases). The V gene's germline CDR1 is LGHNA and CDR2 YSLEER. V was trimmed by 5 bases and J by 2 bases, leaving 10 bases between them. The CDR3 is made up of 13 amino acids. The CDR3 loop reads CASSRDSPYEQYF. The CDR3 DNA sequence: TGCGCCAGCAGCAGGGACTCGCCCTACGAGCAGTACTTC.

V gene TRBV5-5 combines with J gene TRBJ1-4; D remains unclear. Trimming cost V 2 bases and J 4 bases, with 6 bases left between them. This CDR3 contains 13 residues. Germline loops: CDR1 SGHKS, CDR2 YYEKEE (reference sequence). CDR3 region: CASSFEVNEKLFF. The CDR3 DNA is TGTGCCAGCAGCTTTGAGGTTAATGAAAAACTGTTTTTT. The full variable domain, its missing parts supplied by reference TRBV5-5 and TRBJ1-4, is DAGVTQSPTHLIKTRGQQVTLRCSPISGHKSVSWYQQVLGQGPQFIFQYYEKEERGRGNFPDRFSARQFPNYSSELNVNALLLGDSALYLCASSFEVNEKLFFGSGTQLSVL.

The CDR3 nucleotides are TGTGCCAGCCACAGGGGTGACACCTTC. Translation gives CASHRGDTF. The chain combines TRBV2 with TRBJ1-2; 7 positions agree with TRBD1. With V trimmed by 8 bases and J by 12 bases, 3 bases remained unmatched. Germline-derived CDR1 and CDR2 are SNHLY and FYNNEI. The CDR3 is 9 residues long.

The chain carries TRBV6-6 and TRBJ1-2; 11 bases line up with TRBD1. Germline CDR1 reads MNHNY; CDR2 reads SVGAGI (reference sequence). The CDR3 runs 16 residues. The J segment lost 4 bases and the V segment lost 6 bases, leaving 10 bases of the junction unmatched. The CDR3 loop reads CASSLGQGASIYGYTF. The DNA of the CDR3 is TGTGCCAGCAGCCTCGGACAGGGGGCTTCCATCTATGGCTACACCTTC.